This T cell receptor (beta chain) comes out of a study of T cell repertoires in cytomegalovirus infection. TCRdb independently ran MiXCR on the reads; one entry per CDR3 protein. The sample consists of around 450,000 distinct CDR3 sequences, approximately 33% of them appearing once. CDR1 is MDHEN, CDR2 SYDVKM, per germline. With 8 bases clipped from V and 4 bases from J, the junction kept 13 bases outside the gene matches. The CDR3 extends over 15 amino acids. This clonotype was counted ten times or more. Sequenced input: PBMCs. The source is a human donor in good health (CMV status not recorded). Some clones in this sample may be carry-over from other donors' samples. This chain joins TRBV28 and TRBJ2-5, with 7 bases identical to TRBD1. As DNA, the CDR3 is TGTGCCAGCTCGTTACAGGGGTTGTCCGTAGAGACCCAGTACTTC. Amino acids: CASSLQGLSVETQYF.